These 15 T cell receptor beta chains were sequenced from one sample in a study of radiation and T cells in renal cell carcinoma. The time point denotes: baseline pretreatment blood. Sample treatment: 15 Gy SBRT to primary tumor, nephrectomy 4 weeks later. Method: immunoSEQ multiplex PCR; TCRdb's copy keeps in-frame clones and lacks some. The table records approximately 150,000 clones, less than 90% of them present only once. The source material was blood, sampled from a patient whose treatment included radiotherapy and nephrectomy. These receptors all come from a woman in her seventies with renal cell carcinoma.

The rearrangement joins TRBV30 to TRBJ2-5; D unresolved. The V end lost 4 bases, the J end lost 11 bases, and 23 bases lay between the germline ends. CDR3 length: 14 residues. Germline lookup yields CDR1 GTSNPN and CDR2 SVGIG (reference sequence). CDR3 protein: CAWKVPDKPPEQYF. DNA for the CDR3: TGTGCCTGGAAAGTTCCCGACAAGCCTCCTGAGCAGTACTTC.

Concerning this clone itself: Other DNA sequences within the sample encode an identical CDR3. V usage is TRBV5-1 and J usage is TRBJ1-2, with D uncertain. The CDR3 extends over 13 amino acids. Germline CDR1 reads SGHRS; CDR2 reads YFSETQ. V was trimmed by 0 bases and J by 4 bases, leaving 7 bases between them. The CDR3 sequence: CASSLEGSYGYTF. CDR3 in DNA: TGCGCCAGCAGCTTGGAGGGTAGCTATGGCTACACCTTC.

The genes are TRBV9 and TRBJ2-2; D may be TRBD1 or TRBD2 (5 bases each). The CDR3 is 14 residues long. Germline-derived CDR1 and CDR2 are SGDLS and YYNGEE. Trimming pared 2 bases from V and 5 bases from J, leaving 10 bases between. This CDR3 reads CASSVTWGTGELFF. The CDR3 coding sequence is TGTGCCAGCAGCGTTACCTGGGGGACCGGGGAGCTGTTTTTT.

Turning to this clone: Germline and junction disagree at one end, which may indicate a read error. The V and J genes are TRBV5-4 and TRBJ2-2; 7 nucleotides agree with TRBD1. CDR3 length equals 15 residues. Germline CDR1 SGHNT, CDR2 YYREEE (reference sequence). The CDR3 DNA sequence: TGTGCCAGCAGCTTCGGCAGGGGGAACAACGGGGAGCTGTTTTTT. Its protein product is CASSFGRGNNGELFF. The whole variable domain, filled in from reference TRBV5-4 and TRBJ2-2, reads ETGVTQSPTHLIKTRGQQVTLRCSSQSGHNTVSWYQQALGQGPQFIFQYYREEENGRGNFPPRFSGLQFPNYSSELNVNALELDDSALYLCASSFGRGNNGELFFGEGSRLTVL.

CDR3 region: CASSLVSRPDYEQYF. CDR3 coding DNA: TGCGCCAGCAGCTTGGTAAGCAGGCCGGACTACGAGCAGTACTTC. The chain couples TRBV5-1 to TRBJ2-7; D gene uncertain. The CDR3 extends over 15 amino acids. Trimming took 0 bases from V and 3 from J, leaving 13 bases between them. Germline V gene sequence: CDR1 SGHRS, CDR2 YFSETQ.

The rearrangement uses TRBV7-2 and TRBJ1-5; D unclear. CDR3 length equals 14 residues. V lost 4 bases and J 5 bases, leaving 12 bases between the germline ends. Germline CDR1 SGHTA, CDR2 FQGNSA. Here the CDR3 reads CASSSDPGYQPQHF. DNA for the CDR3: TGTGCCAGCAGCTCAGACCCGGGGTATCAGCCCCAGCATTTT.

Comment on this clone: A read error may produce the germline difference seen at one junction end. This chain connects TRBV19 to TRBJ2-3; 7 bases match TRBD2. Looked up from germline, CDR1 is LNHDA and CDR2 is SQIVND (reference sequence). The CDR3 length is 16 residues. The CDR3 sequence: CASSIKGAGSTDMQYF. The DNA of the CDR3 is TGTGCCAGTAGTATTAAGGGAGCGGGGAGCACAGATATGCAGTATTTT.

This rearrangement joins TRBV30 to TRBJ2-5; D is undetermined. Germline V gives CDR1 GTSNPN, CDR2 SVGIG (reference sequence). V was pared by 5 bases and J by 5 bases, with 12 bases between. The CDR3 is 12 amino acids. The DNA of the CDR3 is TGTGCCTGGGGTAGTTTCGGGGAGACCCAGTACTTC. Amino acids: CAWGSFGETQYF.

The DNA of the CDR3 is TGTGCCAGCAGTTACGGGGGTACCATATATTTT. Translated: CASSYGGTIYF. V gene TRBV6-5 combines with J gene TRBJ1-3, with D tentatively TRBD1 (5 bases). Germline V lookup: CDR1 MNHEY, CDR2 SVGAGI. V lost 2 bases, J lost 10 bases, and 6 bases lay in between. The CDR3 covers 11 residues.

The chain has TRBV7-9 and TRBJ1-6; D is uncertain. Trimming removed 5 bases at V and 0 bases at J, with 11 bases between. This CDR3 has 16 amino acids. In germline, CDR1 is SEHNR, CDR2 FQNEAQ (reference sequence). The chain's CDR3 is CASSARGNSYNSPLHF. DNA for the CDR3: TGTGCCAGCAGCGCCCGCGGTAACTCCTATAATTCACCCCTCCACTTT.

The J gene is TRBJ1-3, the V gene TRBV5-4; D is ambiguous. CDR3 length: 15 residues. Trimming took off 4 bases at V and 1 base at J, with 12 bases between the two ends. Germline V gene lookup returns CDR1 SGHNT and CDR2 YYREEE (reference sequence). The CDR3 loop is CASSVAGGSGNTIYF. CDR3 DNA sequence: TGTGCCAGCAGCGTAGCGGGTGGGTCTGGAAACACCATATATTTT.

The CDR3 spells CASSPRTGEAYNEQFF. DNA of the CDR3: TGTGCCAGCAGCCCCCGGACAGGGGAGGCCTACAATGAGCAGTTCTTC. The chain combines TRBV7-6 with TRBJ2-1; the match to TRBD1 covers 9 bases. CDR1 and CDR2 from the germline V gene are SGHVS and FNYEAQ. J lost 2 bases, V lost 5 bases, and 7 bases had no gene match. This CDR3 is built from 16 residues.

In this sample, this clone turned up once. The chain uses TRBV19 and TRBJ2-4; 9 nucleotides agree with TRBD2. The J segment lost 2 bases and the V segment lost 6 bases, leaving 5 bases of the junction unmatched. Germline lookup yields CDR1 LNHDA and CDR2 SQIVND (reference sequence). The CDR3 runs to 15 residues. CDR3 DNA: TGTGCCAGTAGCCCTAGCGGGGACTCCAAAAACATTCAGTACTTC. It encodes CASSPSGDSKNIQYF.

V and J are TRBV6-1 and TRBJ2-7, with D maybe TRBD1 (6 bases). Trimming pared 7 bases from V and 1 base from J, leaving 14 bases between. The CDR3 is 14 amino acids. The germline V gene encodes CDR1 MNHNS and CDR2 SASEGT. CDR3: CASTTGQNSYEQYF. The DNA of the CDR3 is TGTGCCAGCACCACCGGACAGAATTCCTACGAGCAGTACTTC.

The chain is built from TRBV6-5 and TRBJ2-1; maybe TRBD2 (5 bases). Trimming pared 1 base from V and 0 bases from J, leaving 10 bases between. The CDR3 runs 16 residues. Germline loops: CDR1 MNHEY, CDR2 SVGAGI. In DNA, the CDR3 is TGTGCCAGCAGTTACTGGAGTGGGAGCTCCTACAATGAGCAGTTCTTC. Protein product: CASSYWSGSSYNEQFF.